Following are 3 T cell receptor beta chains from one sample sequenced in a study of shared clonotypes between healthy human individuals. Measured with immunoSEQ multiplex PCR; TCRdb has only the in-frame clones, and not every one. This table has 2 million to 2.5 million clones, around 90% appearing once. The material sequenced was naive CD4+ T cells from PBMCs. The subset denotes: CD45RA+ positively selected. The receptors here all came from a man aged 18 to 30 in good health. Some clones in this sample may be carry-over from other donors' samples.

This chain joins TRBV19 and TRBJ1-2; no reliable D call. The CDR3 contains 15 residues. V was cut by 7 bases and J by 4 bases, with 19 bases left in between. The germline V gene encodes CDR1 LNHDA and CDR2 SQIVND (reference sequence). This CDR3 is CASKPKSRILYGYTF. Written as DNA, the CDR3 is TGTGCCAGTAAGCCAAAAAGCAGGATCCTCTATGGCTACACCTTC.

This rearrangement joins TRBV11-2 to TRBJ2-5; a possible D gene is TRBD2 (5 bases). Germline V CDR1 and CDR2: SGHAT, FQNNGV. This CDR3 comprises 14 residues. V lost 2 bases to trimming and J lost 3 bases, with 10 bases between them. The CDR3 spells CASSLLSAEETQYF. In DNA, the CDR3 is TGTGCCAGCAGCTTACTATCAGCGGAAGAGACCCAGTACTTC. Looking up the rest from reference TRBV11-2 and TRBJ2-5 gives the full variable domain: EAGVAQSPRYKIIEKRQSVAFWCNPISGHATLYWYQQILGQGPKLLIQFQNNGVVDDSQLPKDRFSAERLKGVDSTLKIQPAKLEDSAVYLCASSLLSAEETQYFGPGTRLLVL.

The chain recombines TRBV5-1 with TRBJ2-3; D not certain. The V end was cut by 4 bases, the J end by 2 bases, with 11 bases between. The CDR3 sequence is 14 residues long. Germline V gene sequence: CDR1 SGHRS, CDR2 YFSETQ. In nucleotides, the CDR3 is TGCGCCAGCAGCCACGATCTCCCCACAGATACGCAGTATTTT. Translated: CASSHDLPTDTQYF.